This T cell receptor beta chain was observed in a study of PD-L1 blockade in urothelial cancer. Turning to the study itself: Bladder-origin urothelial cancer in males described about 85% of the roughly 30 patients.

Profiled with immunoSEQ multiplex PCR; TCRdb holds only in-frame clones, not every one. The table includes fewer than 95,000 clones, roughly 84% detected once. Germline V gives CDR1 LNHDA, CDR2 SQIVND (reference sequence). This CDR3 spans 16 amino acids. V lost 4 bases to trimming and J lost 10 bases; unmatched junction nucleotides: 18. Time point here: pretreatment peripheral blood. This clone was observed a few times. This chain connects TRBV19 to TRBJ1-1, with 7 nucleotides matching TRBD1. The sequence derives from a man aged 55 to 70 with urothelial cancer. Sequencing was performed on PBMCs, taken around atezolizumab (anti-PD-L1) treatment. The CDR3 reads CASSRSTLDRPEVAFF. CDR3 DNA sequence: TGTGCCAGTAGTAGGTCCACCCTGGACAGGCCTGAAGTAGCTTTCTTT.